The sequence of this T cell receptor beta chain was determined in a study of cytomegalovirus exposure and HLA in healthy donors. This clone was counted a single time. The antigen is unknown. General study points: The study flagged about 150 TCR beta chains as cytomegalovirus-associated.

60 Vbeta and 13 Jbeta primers were used in PCR. Original analysis: Tens of millions of unique TCR beta chains, roughly 11 million of them shared, were counted by a later analysis. Produced via immunoSEQ multiplex PCR; TCRdb's table is partial and in-frame only. The V and J calls and clone size are taken from that table; D and trimming were inferred from the DNA. There are roughly 200,000 clones in the sample; 65% to 85% occur only once, and 2.9% lies in the top ten. V was cut by 3 bases and J by 4 bases, with 11 bases left in between. Germline-derived CDR1 and CDR2 are SEHNR and FQNEAQ (reference sequence). This CDR3 region has 14 residues.

The V gene is TRBV7-9, the J gene TRBJ2-3, with D perhaps TRBD2 (6 bases). The sequence was collected from a man aged 25-45 years in good health and CMV-seronegative. The sequenced sample consisted of PBMCs. The CDR3 loop reads CASSFWGVADTQYF. The CDR3 region has the DNA TGTGCCAGCAGCTTCTGGGGGGTGGCAGATACGCAGTATTTT.